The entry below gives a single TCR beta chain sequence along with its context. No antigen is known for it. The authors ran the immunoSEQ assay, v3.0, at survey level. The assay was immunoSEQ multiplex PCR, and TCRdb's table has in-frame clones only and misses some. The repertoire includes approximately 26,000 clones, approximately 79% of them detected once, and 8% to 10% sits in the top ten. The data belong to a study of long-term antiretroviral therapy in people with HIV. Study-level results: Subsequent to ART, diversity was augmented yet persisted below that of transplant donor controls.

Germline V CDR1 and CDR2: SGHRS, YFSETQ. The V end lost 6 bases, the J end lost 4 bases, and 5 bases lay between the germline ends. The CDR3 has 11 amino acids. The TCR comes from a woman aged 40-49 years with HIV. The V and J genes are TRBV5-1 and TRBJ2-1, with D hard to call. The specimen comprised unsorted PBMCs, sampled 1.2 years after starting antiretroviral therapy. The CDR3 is CASTEYNEQFF. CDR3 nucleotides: TGCGCCAGCACCGAATACAATGAGCAGTTCTTC.